This TCR beta chain was identified during a study of blood T cells in healthy people across ages. V gave up 3 bases and J gave up 0 bases; unmatched junction bases: 4. This CDR3 has 16 amino acids. The germline V gene encodes CDR1 MNHEY and CDR2 SMNVEV (reference sequence). Remarks on this clonotype: The target antigen is unknown.

Using a J-beta primer mix together with a sample-barcoded 5' primer, a second PCR was run for roughly 7 to 11 cycles. TCRdb reprocessed the 5' RACE reads with MiXCR, giving one entry per CDR3 protein. This table holds about 1,400,000 distinct CDR3 sequences, roughly 64% found once. Study outcomes and limitations: Diversity was higher, and naive CD4+ cells more numerous, in long-lived donors than in aged donors. As age increased, TCR beta diversity per million T cells fell in a roughly linear fashion.

V gene TRBV27 combines with J gene TRBJ2-1, with 8 positions matching TRBD2. The TCR comes from a man aged 18 to 35 in good health. The source material was blood. The CDR3 region has the DNA TGTGCCAGCAGTTTCGCGGGGGGCAGCTCCTACAATGAGCAGTTCTTC. This sequence encodes CASSFAGGSSYNEQFF.